Listed below are T cell receptor beta chains from one sample, sequenced in a study of tumor-infiltrating lymphocytes in primary liver carcinoma. TCRdb recomputed calls from the multiplex PCR reads with MiXCR, one row per CDR3 protein. The sample contains about 180,000 distinct CDR3 sequences, approximately 60% of which appear only once. Source material: peripheral blood. These receptors were collected from a man aged 35 to 55 with primary liver carcinoma and hepatitis B virus infection. Each CDR3 is given with its conserved first and last residue. D genes are given only for firm matches. The listing skips clone size in some rows; elsewhere it reads once, few, many or a size class.

TRBJ2-1,TRBV7-3,NA,NA,CDSSLGGNEQFF,TGTGACAGCAGCTTAGGGGGGAATGAGCAGTTCTTC
TRBJ2-7,TRBV29-1,NA,NA,CSVQCTAEQYF,TGCAGTGTCCAGTGCACCGCCGAGCAGTACTTC
TRBJ2-2,TRBV4-1,NA,few,CASSQGVLPGELFF,TGCGCCAGCAGCCAAGGGGTCCTACCCGGGGAGCTGTTTTTT
TRBJ1-6,TRBV6-1,NA,NA,CASSIRDYNSPLHF,TGTGCCAGCAGTATCCGGGACTATAATTCACCCCTCCACTTT
TRBJ2-3,TRBV11-2,NA,many,CASRRPGLDTDTQYF,TGTGCCAGCAGACGCCCAGGGCTTGACACAGATACGCAGTATTTT
TRBJ2-7,TRBV11-2,NA,NA,CVSSLELDSPSYEQYF,TGCGTCAGCAGCTTAGAACTCGACAGTCCTTCTTACGAGCAGTACTTC
TRBJ2-3,TRBV11-2,NA,NA,CASSFSLSTNTDMQYF,TGTGCCAGCAGCTTCTCGCTGTCAACTAACACAGATATGCAGTATTTT
TRBJ2-7,TRBV18,TRBD1,NA,CASSPGTDYEQYF,TGTGCCAGCTCACCTGGGACAGACTACGAGCAGTACTTC
TRBJ2-3,TRBV11-2,TRBD2,NA,CASSPWGTPRTSGLDMQYF,TGTGCCAGCAGCCCATGGGGGACACCTCGGACTAGCGGGTTAGATATGCAGTATTTT
TRBJ1-5,TRBV12-3/TRBV12-4,TRBD1,NA,CASSSDRGANQPQHF,TGTGCCAGCAGTTCGGACAGGGGTGCCAATCAGCCCCAGCATTTT
TRBJ1-1,TRBV4-1,NA,few,CASSQDRNTEAFF,TGCGCCAGCAGTCAAGATAGGAACACTGAAGCTTTCTTT
TRBJ2-4,TRBV4-2,TRBD2,NA,CASSQDMGGSKSIQYF,TGTGCCAGCAGCCAAGATATGGGGGGGTCCAAAAGCATTCAGTACTTC
TRBJ1-3,TRBV29-1,NA,many,CSSLTGNTIYF,TGCAGTTCCTTGACTGGAAACACCATATATTTT
TRBJ2-7,TRBV4-2,NA,NA,CASSRDASYEQYF,TGTGCCAGCAGCCGAGACGCCTCCTACGAGCAGTACTTC
TRBJ2-1,TRBV11-3,TRBD2,many,CASSFTRTSATYNEQFF,TGTGCCAGCAGCTTCACCCGGACTAGCGCGACCTACAATGAGCAGTTCTTC